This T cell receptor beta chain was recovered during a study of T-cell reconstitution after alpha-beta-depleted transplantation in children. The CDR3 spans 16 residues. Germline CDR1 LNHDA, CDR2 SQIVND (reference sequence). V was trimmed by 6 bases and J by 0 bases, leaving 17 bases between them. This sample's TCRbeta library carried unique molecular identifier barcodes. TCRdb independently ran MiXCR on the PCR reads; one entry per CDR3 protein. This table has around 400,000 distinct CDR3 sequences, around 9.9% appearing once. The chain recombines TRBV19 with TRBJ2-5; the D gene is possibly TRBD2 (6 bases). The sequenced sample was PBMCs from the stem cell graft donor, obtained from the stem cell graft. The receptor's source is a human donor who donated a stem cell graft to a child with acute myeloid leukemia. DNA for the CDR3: TGTGCCAGTAGCTGGGGTGTGGGACTGTACCAAGAGACCCAGTACTTC. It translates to CASSWGVGLYQETQYF.